This T cell receptor beta chain was captured in a study of blood T cell repertoires in COVID-19. The table came from immunoSEQ multiplex PCR; TCRdb's copy has only in-frame clones and leaves some out. The repertoire holds over 50,000 clones, with roughly nine tenths as singletons. The CDR3 length is 16 residues. Germline CDR1 LNHNV, CDR2 YYDKDF (reference sequence). With V trimmed by 0 bases and J by 5 bases, 7 bases remained unmatched. The sequenced sample consisted of peripheral blood. The source is a woman in her fifties or sixties with active or convalescent COVID-19. The rearrangement joins TRBV15 to TRBJ2-5, with 9 positions matching TRBD2. The CDR3 spells CATSRDVAGVWETQYF. The CDR3 region has the DNA TGTGCCACCAGCAGAGATGTAGCGGGAGTTTGGGAGACCCAGTACTTC.